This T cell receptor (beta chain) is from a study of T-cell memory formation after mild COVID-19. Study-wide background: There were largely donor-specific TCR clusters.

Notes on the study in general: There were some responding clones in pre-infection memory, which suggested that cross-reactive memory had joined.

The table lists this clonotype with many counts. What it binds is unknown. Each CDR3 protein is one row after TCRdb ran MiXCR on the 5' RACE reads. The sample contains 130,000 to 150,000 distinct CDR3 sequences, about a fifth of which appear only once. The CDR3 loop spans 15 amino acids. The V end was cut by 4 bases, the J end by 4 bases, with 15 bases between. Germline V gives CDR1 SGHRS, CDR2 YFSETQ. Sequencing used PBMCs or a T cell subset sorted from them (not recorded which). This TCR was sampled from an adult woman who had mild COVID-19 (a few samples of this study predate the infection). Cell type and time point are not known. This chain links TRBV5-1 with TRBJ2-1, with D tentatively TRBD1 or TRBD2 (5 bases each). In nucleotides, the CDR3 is TGCGCCAGCAGCCCTGCCGGGACGGAATACAATGAGCAGTTCTTC. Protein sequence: CASSPAGTEYNEQFF. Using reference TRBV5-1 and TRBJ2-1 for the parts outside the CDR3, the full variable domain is KAGVTQTPRYLIKTRGQQVTLSCSPISGHRSVSWYQQTPGQGLQFLFEYFSETQRNKGNFPGRFSGRQFSNSRSEMNVSTLELGDSALYLCASSPAGTEYNEQFFGPGTRLTVL.